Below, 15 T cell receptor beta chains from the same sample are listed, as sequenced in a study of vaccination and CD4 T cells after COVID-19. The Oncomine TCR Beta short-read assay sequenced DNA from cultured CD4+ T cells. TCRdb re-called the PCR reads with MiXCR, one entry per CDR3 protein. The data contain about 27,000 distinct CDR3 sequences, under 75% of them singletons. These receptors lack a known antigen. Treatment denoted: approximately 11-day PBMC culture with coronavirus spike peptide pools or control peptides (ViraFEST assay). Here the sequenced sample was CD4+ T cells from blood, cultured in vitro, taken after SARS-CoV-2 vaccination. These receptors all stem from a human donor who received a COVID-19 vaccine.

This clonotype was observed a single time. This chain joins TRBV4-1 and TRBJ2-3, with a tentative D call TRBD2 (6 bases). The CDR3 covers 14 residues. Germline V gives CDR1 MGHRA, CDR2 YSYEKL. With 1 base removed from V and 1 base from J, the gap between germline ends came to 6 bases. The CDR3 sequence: CASSQGGGTDTQYF. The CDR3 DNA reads TGCGCCAGCAGCCAAGGCGGGGGCACAGATACGCAGTATTTT.

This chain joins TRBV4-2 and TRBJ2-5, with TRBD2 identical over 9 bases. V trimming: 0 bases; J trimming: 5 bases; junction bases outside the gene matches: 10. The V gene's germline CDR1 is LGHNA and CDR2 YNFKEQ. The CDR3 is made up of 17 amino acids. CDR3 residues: CASSQELTSGGIETQYF. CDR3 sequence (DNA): TGTGCCAGCAGCCAAGAGTTGACCAGCGGGGGGATCGAGACCCAGTACTTC.

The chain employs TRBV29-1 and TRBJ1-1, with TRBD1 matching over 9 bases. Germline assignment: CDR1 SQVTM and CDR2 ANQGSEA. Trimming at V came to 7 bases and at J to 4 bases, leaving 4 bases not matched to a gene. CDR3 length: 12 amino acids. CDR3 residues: CSGGTGRTEAFF. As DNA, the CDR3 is TGCAGCGGGGGGACAGGGCGCACTGAAGCTTTCTTT.

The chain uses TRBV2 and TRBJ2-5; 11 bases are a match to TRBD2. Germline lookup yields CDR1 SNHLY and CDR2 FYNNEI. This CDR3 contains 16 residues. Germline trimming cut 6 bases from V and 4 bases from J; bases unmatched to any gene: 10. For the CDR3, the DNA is TGTGCCAGCAGGGACAGTAGCGGGGGGGCCAGAGAGACCCAGTACTTC. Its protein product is CASRDSSGGARETQYF.

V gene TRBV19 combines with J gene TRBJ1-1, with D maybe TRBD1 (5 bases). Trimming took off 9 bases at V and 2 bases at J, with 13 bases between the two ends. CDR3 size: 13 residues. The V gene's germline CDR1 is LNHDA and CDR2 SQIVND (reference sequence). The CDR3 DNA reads TGTGCCAGCTCTGGGGGGTTCAACACTGAAGCTTTCTTT. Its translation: CASSGGFNTEAFF.

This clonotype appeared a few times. The CDR3, as DNA: TGTGCCAGTAGCCGACAGGACAGGGTATATGGCTACACCTTC. Its translation: CASSRQDRVYGYTF. The chain combines TRBV19 with TRBJ1-2; 8 bases line up with TRBD1. The V gene end was trimmed by 6 bases and the J gene end by 5 bases; junction bases not matched to a gene: 8. CDR1 and CDR2 from the germline V gene are LNHDA and SQIVND (reference sequence). The CDR3 has 14 amino acids.

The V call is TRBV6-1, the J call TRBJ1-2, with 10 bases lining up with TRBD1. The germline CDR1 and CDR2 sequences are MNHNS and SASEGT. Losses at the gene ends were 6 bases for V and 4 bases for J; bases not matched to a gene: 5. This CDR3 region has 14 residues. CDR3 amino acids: CASRRGQGTYGYTF. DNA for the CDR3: TGTGCCAGCAGGAGGGGACAGGGGACCTATGGCTACACCTTC.

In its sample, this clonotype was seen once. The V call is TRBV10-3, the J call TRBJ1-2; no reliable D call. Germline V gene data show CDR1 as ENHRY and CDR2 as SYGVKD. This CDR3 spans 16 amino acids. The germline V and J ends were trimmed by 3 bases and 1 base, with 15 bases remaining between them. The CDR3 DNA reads TGTGCCATCAGTGAACCTGCTGAACGCAATAACTATGGCTACACCTTC. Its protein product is CAISEPAERNNYGYTF.

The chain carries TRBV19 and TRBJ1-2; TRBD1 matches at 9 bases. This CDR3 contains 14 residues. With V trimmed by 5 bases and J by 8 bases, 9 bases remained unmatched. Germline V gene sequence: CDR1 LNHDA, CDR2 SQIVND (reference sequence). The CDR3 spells CASSEDRGSSGYTF. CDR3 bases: TGTGCCAGTAGTGAAGACAGGGGGTCATCCGGCTACACCTTC.

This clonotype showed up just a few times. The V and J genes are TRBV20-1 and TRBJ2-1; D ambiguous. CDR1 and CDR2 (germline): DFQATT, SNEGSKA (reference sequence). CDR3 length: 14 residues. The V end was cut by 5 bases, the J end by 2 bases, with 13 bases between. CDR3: CSALGSATYNEQFF. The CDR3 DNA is TGCAGTGCTCTAGGGTCAGCTACCTACAATGAGCAGTTCTTC.

The CDR3 protein is CASSFGGAGTDTQYF. The CDR3 DNA reads as TGTGCCAGCAGTTTTGGGGGGGCCGGCACAGATACGCAGTATTTT. This chain uses TRBV12-3 or TRBV12-4 with TRBJ2-3; perhaps TRBD2 as D (7 bases). The V gene lost 3 bases and the J gene lost 1 base, with 11 bases spanning the gap. This CDR3 has 15 amino acids.

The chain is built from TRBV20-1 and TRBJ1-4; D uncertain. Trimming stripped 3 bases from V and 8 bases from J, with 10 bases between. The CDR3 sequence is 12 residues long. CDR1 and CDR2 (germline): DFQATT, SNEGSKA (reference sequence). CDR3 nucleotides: TGCAGTGCTAGCAAGGTTAAAGAAAAACTGTTTTTT. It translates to CSASKVKEKLFF.

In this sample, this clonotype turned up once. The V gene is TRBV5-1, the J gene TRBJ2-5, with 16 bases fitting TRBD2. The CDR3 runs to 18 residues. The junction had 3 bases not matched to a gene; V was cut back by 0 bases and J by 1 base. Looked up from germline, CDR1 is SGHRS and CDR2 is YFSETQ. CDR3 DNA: TGCGCCAGCAGCTTGGTTGGGACTAGCGGGGGGGGCCAAGAGACCCAGTACTTC. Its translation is CASSLVGTSGGGQETQYF.

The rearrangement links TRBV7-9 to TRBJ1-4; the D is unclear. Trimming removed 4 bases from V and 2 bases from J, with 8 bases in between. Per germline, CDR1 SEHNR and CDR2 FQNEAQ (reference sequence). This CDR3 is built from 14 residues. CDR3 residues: CASSSRRTNEKLFF. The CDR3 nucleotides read TGTGCCAGCAGCTCTAGACGGACTAATGAAAAACTGTTTTTT.

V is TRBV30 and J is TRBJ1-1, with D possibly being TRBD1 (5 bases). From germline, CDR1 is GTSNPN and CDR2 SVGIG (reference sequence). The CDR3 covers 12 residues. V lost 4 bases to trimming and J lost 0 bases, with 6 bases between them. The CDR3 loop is CAWTGMNTEAFF. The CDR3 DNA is TGTGCCTGGACAGGGATGAACACTGAAGCTTTCTTT.